This T cell receptor beta chain was retrieved from a study of blood T cell repertoires in COVID-19. Study-wide context: The United States, Italy and Spain provided the acute and convalescent COVID-19 samples. From T cells, B-cell-depleted T cells, or PBMCs came the material, which was cDNA or gDNA.

Trimming left V 8 bases short and J 5 bases short, with 22 bases between. The CDR3 spans 16 residues. CDR1 LNHDA and CDR2 SQIVND come from the germline V gene (reference sequence). In the authors' workflow: Using reference gene primer amplification, nucleated cell counts were estimated. The repertoire was sequenced with immunoSEQ multiplex PCR; TCRdb's copy has only in-frame clones and lacks some. Clonal size and the V and J genes are those of that table, whereas D and trimming came from the DNA. Among about 210,000 clones, under 90% were seen once, and the ten largest hold around 2.5%. What was sequenced was peripheral blood. The chain joins TRBV19 to TRBJ2-1; a weak D match, TRBD2 (7 bases). The receptor was isolated from a woman aged 40 to 50 with active or convalescent COVID-19. The CDR3 DNA reads TGTGCCAGTGTCCGCGGGGGAGGCGGGGGCAACAATGAGCAGTTCTTC. Translated: CASVRGGGGGNNEQFF.